The rows below give T cell receptor beta chains drawn from one sample of a study of early T cells in non-severe SARS-CoV-2 infection. A single record per CDR3 protein comes from TCRdb applying MiXCR to the 5' RACE reads. The repertoire holds approximately 31,000 distinct CDR3 sequences, with roughly 6% as singletons. Sequencing was performed on whole blood. Receptors were obtained from an adult who was a healthcare worker with PCR-confirmed SARS-CoV-2 infection or an uninfected control (not recorded which). CDR3s include the opening cysteine and the closing phenylalanine or tryptophan. Clone size is given for some rows only: seen once, a few or many times, or a class if the clone is expanded.

>many|TRBJ1-1|TRBV20-1|15
CSARTGNYMNTEAFF
>few|TRBJ2-1|TRBV10-3|16
CAISELTRRTYNEQFF
>many|TRBJ1-5|TRBV18|14
CASSPGRDNQPQHF
>medium-sized|TRBJ2-5|TRBV25-1|11
CASSNQETQYF
>many|TRBJ1-1|TRBV18|16
CASSPAQWGFGTEAFF
>NA|TRBJ1-2|TRBV4-1|16
CASSQNGGAANYGYTF
>many|TRBJ1-1|TRBV11-2|16
CASSPGQLHPNTEAFF
>many|TRBJ2-3|TRBV4-1|16
CASSQARLPTEHTQYF
>many|TRBJ2-3|TRBV14|15
CASSQQPAGMDTQYF
>many|TRBJ1-1|TRBV7-9|16
CASSLLSEGSNTEAFF
>NA|TRBJ1-6|TRBV7-2|16
CASSLSSQGANSPLHF
>many|TRBJ2-1|TRBV24-1|16
CATSDPLTSGYNEQFF
>many|TRBJ2-7|TRBV6-5|12
CASRGSSYEQYF
>NA|TRBJ2-1|TRBV24-1|16
CATSDFEPSGYNEQFF
>many|TRBJ2-3|TRBV7-8|16
CASSLARFALVDTQYF
>many|TRBJ2-5|TRBV6-2/TRBV6-3|12
CASSRGYETQYF
>many|TRBJ2-1|TRBV27|14
CASSLSPGPDEQFF
>many|TRBJ2-5|TRBV11-3|14
CASSLTSLQETQYF
>many|TRBJ1-1|TRBV11-3|14
CASRPGQGNTEAFF
>NA|TRBJ2-3|TRBV11-2|13
CASRGLRTDTQYF
>many|TRBJ2-1|TRBV24-1|16
CATSDLGGDDYNEQFF
>NA|TRBJ2-2|TRBV5-6|12
CASTGQAGELFF
>medium-sized|TRBJ1-4|TRBV20-1|12
CSASWDNEKLFF